Here is one T cell receptor beta chain with its context. Trimming removed 0 bases from V and 5 bases from J, with 10 bases in between. Germline CDR1 MNHEY, CDR2 SVGAGI. This CDR3 contains 14 residues. This entry belongs to a study of cytomegalovirus exposure and HLA in healthy donors. Whole-study context: From HLA-typed donors, an early data release held 70 million to 100 million unique TCRs.

The PCR ran on 60 Vbeta and 13 Jbeta primers. The repertoire was sequenced with immunoSEQ multiplex PCR; TCRdb's copy has only in-frame clones and lacks some. The sample holds tens of thousands of clones, less than 90% seen once. The sequence came from a female donor in good health and CMV-seronegative. The sample consisted of PBMCs. The rearrangement links TRBV6-5 to TRBJ2-5; D might be TRBD2 (7 bases). CDR3 nucleotides: TGTGCCAGCAGTTACTCAGGGGGGGCCGAGACCCAGTACTTC. It codes for CASSYSGGAETQYF.